The rows below give T cell receptor beta chains drawn from one sample of a study of blood T cell repertoires in COVID-19. TCRdb keeps only in-frame clones here, not all; method: immunoSEQ multiplex PCR. The sample shows 94,000 or so clones, 88% of them seen only once. Material for sequencing was peripheral blood. These receptors all stem from a woman at least 80 years old with active COVID-19. CDR3s include the opening cysteine and the closing phenylalanine or tryptophan. The D gene is left open where the match is weak. Rows may omit the clone size; those that give it use once, few, many or a size class.

cdr3_aa cdr3_nt j_call clone_size v_call d_call
CASSQTGGDTQYF TGCGCCAGCAGCCAGACCGGAGGGGATACGCAGTATTTT TRBJ2-3 once TRBV4-3 -
CASSPTRPGLSSYNEQFF TGTGCCAGCTCACCAACACGCCCCGGGTTGAGCTCCTACAATGAGCAGTTCTTC TRBJ2-1 - TRBV18 -
CASSSTGLPEAFF TGTGCTAGCAGCAGTACAGGGTTGCCTGAAGCTTTCTTT TRBJ1-1 once TRBV7-7 -
CASSEAGLAMRGGTDTQYF TGTGCCAGCAGTGAAGCGGGACTAGCGATGAGAGGTGGGACAGATACGCAGTATTTT TRBJ2-3 - TRBV2 TRBD2
CSVSGGTDYPQHF TGCAGCGTTAGTGGGGGGACGGATTATCCCCAGCATTTT TRBJ1-5 - TRBV29-1 -
CASSEVAGVTDTQYF TGTGCCAGCAGTGAGGTAGCGGGAGTCACAGATACGCAGTATTTT TRBJ2-3 - TRBV6-1 TRBD2
CASSNLAGVGNEQFF TGTGCCAGCAGCAATCTAGCGGGAGTCGGCAATGAGCAGTTCTTC TRBJ2-1 few TRBV11-1 TRBD2
CASSFLTGGDTEAFF TGTGCCAGCTCATTCCTGACGGGGGGGGACACTGAAGCTTTCTTT TRBJ1-1 - TRBV18 -
CASSLTGGDYEQYF TGTGCCAGCAGCTTAACTGGGGGGGACTACGAGCAGTACTTC TRBJ2-7 - TRBV7-3 TRBD2
CASSLSTGAQQYF TGTGCCAGCAGCTTATCGACAGGGGCGCAGCAGTATTTT TRBJ2-3 - TRBV11-3 TRBD1
CASSLLPSYEQYF TGTGCCAGCAGCTTACTCCCTAGCTACGAGCAGTACTTC TRBJ2-7 - TRBV7-3 -
CASSRLITSVYEQYF TGTGCCAGCAGCCGATTAATAACTAGCGTCTACGAGCAGTACTTC TRBJ2-7 - TRBV6-5 TRBD2
CSVDGGATKETQYF TGCAGCGTTGACGGGGGGGCGACGAAAGAGACCCAGTACTTC TRBJ2-5 - TRBV29-1 TRBD2
CASSLNPQGSGIYNEQFF TGTGCCAGCAGCTTAAACCCCCAGGGTAGCGGGATATACAATGAGCAGTTCTTC TRBJ2-1 - TRBV7-3 TRBD2
CASSVTGAGANVLTF TGTGCCAGCAGTGTGACAGGTGCTGGGGCCAACGTCCTGACTTTC TRBJ2-6 - TRBV28 -
CASRTPSGTEAFF TGCGCCAGCAGGACACCCTCCGGCACTGAAGCTTTCTTT TRBJ1-1 - TRBV5-1 -
CSVEESRGADTQYF TGCAGCGTTGAAGAGAGTAGGGGCGCAGATACGCAGTATTTT TRBJ2-3 once TRBV29-1 -
CASSRVNTEAFF TGTGCCAGCAGCAGAGTGAACACTGAAGCTTTCTTT TRBJ1-1 once TRBV5-6 -